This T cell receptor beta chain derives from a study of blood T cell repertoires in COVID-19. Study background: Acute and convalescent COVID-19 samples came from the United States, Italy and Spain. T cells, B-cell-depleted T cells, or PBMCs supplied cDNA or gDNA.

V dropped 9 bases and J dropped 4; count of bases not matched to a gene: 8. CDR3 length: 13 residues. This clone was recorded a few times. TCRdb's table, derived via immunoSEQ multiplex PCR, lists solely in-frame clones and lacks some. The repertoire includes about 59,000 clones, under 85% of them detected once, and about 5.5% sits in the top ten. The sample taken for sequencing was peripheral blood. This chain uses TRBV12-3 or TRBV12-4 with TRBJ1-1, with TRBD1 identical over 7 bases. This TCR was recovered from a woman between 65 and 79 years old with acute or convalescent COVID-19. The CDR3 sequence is CASSRDRATEAFF. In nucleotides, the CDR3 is TGTGCCAGTTCCCGAGACAGGGCCACTGAAGCTTTCTTT.